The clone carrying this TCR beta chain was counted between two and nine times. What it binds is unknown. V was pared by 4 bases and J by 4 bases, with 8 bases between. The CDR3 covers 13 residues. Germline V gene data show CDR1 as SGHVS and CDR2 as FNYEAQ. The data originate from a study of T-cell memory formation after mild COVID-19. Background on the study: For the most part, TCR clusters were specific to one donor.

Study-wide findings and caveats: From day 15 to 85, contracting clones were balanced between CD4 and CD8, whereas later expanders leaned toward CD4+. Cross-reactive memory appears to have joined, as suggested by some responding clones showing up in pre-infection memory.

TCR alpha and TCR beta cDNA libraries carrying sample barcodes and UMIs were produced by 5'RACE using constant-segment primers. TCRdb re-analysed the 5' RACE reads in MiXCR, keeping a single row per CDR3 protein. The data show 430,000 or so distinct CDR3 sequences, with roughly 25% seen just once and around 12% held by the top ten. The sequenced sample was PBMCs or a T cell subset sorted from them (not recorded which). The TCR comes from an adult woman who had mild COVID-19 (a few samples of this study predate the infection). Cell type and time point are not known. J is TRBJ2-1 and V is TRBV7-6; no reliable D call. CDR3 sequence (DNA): TGTGCCAGCAGCTCGGACGGATACAATGAGCAGTTCTTC. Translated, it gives CASSSDGYNEQFF.